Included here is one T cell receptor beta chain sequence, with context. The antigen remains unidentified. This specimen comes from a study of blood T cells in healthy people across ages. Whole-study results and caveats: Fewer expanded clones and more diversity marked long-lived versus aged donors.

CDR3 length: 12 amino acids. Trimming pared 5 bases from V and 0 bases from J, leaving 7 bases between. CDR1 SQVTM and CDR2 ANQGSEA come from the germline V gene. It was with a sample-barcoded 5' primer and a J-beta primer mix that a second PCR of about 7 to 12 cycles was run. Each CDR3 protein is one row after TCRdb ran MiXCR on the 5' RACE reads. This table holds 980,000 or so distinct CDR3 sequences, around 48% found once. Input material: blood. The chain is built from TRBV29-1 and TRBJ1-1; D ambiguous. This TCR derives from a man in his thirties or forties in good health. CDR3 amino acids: CSVTKMNTEAFF. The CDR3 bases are TGCAGCGTTACTAAAATGAACACTGAAGCTTTCTTT.